This TCR beta chain was sequenced during a study of T cells after yellow fever vaccination. TCRdb itself ran the 5' RACE reads through MiXCR, one entry per CDR3 protein. Of hundreds of thousands of distinct CDR3 sequences listed, roughly an eighth are singletons. Between the trimmed V and J ends, which lost 1 base and 5 bases, there was a span of 8 bases. Per germline, CDR1 LNHDA and CDR2 SQIVND (reference sequence). The CDR3 covers 13 residues. This clonotype was seen only a few times. This chain links TRBV19 with TRBJ2-5; D remains unclear. Sequencing used CD4+ T cells sorted from PBMCs, obtained 15 days after the yellow fever booster vaccination. The TCR originated in a man between 18 and 35 years old who received the YFV17D yellow fever vaccine. The CDR3 is CASSIAGRETQYF. The CDR3 nucleotides are TGTGCCAGTAGTATAGCGGGCAGGGAGACCCAGTACTTC.